A selection of T cell receptor beta chains follows, all from one sample in a study of technical replicates of blood from several donors. Profiled with immunoSEQ multiplex PCR; TCRdb holds only in-frame clones, not every one. Among about 74,000 clones listed, 85% to 95% were seen once. Sequences were obtained from T cells isolated from PBMCs. Source of these receptors: a human donor in good health. CDR3s include the opening cysteine and the closing phenylalanine or tryptophan. D genes are given only for firm matches. Expanded clones are given a class, and other clones once, few, many or no size at all.

CDR3 DNA: TGTGCCTGGAGTGTACAGGGCCTCTATGGCTACACCTTC
CDR3 protein: CAWSVQGLYGYTF
CDR3 length: 13
J gene: TRBJ1-2
V gene: TRBV30
clone size: -
D gene: -

CDR3 DNA: TGTGCCAGTAGTACATCTCTAGCGAGGGCTTTGAATGAGCAGTTCTTC
CDR3 protein: CASSTSLARALNEQFF
CDR3 length: 16
J gene: TRBJ2-1
V gene: TRBV19
clone size: -
D gene: -

CDR3 DNA: TGTGCCAGCAGCTTCACCTGGCGACTAGCGGGGCTGAACACCGGGGAGCTGTTTTTT
CDR3 protein: CASSFTWRLAGLNTGELFF
CDR3 length: 19
J gene: TRBJ2-2
V gene: TRBV7-9
clone size: -
D gene: TRBD2

CDR3 DNA: TGCGCCAGCAGCTCGACAGGGACCGGGGAGCTGTTTTTT
CDR3 protein: CASSSTGTGELFF
CDR3 length: 13
J gene: TRBJ2-2
V gene: TRBV4-1
clone size: -
D gene: TRBD1

CDR3 DNA: TGCGCCAGCAGCTTCGGACAGGGGCTTAATGAAAAACTGTTTTTT
CDR3 protein: CASSFGQGLNEKLFF
CDR3 length: 15
J gene: TRBJ1-4
V gene: TRBV5-1
clone size: -
D gene: TRBD1

CDR3 DNA: TGTGCCAGCAGCCCCGGGACTAGCCCACCCGAGCAGTACTTC
CDR3 protein: CASSPGTSPPEQYF
CDR3 length: 14
J gene: TRBJ2-7
V gene: TRBV4-2
clone size: few
D gene: TRBD2

CDR3 DNA: TGTGCCTCCTCCCAGTACCGCCCGGGGGAGCAGTACTTC
CDR3 protein: CASSQYRPGEQYF
CDR3 length: 13
J gene: TRBJ2-7
V gene: TRBV27
clone size: -
D gene: -

CDR3 DNA: TGTGCTAGTGGTCCTCAACCCCAGGGAACTCAAGAGACCCAGTACTTC
CDR3 protein: CASGPQPQGTQETQYF
CDR3 length: 16
J gene: TRBJ2-5
V gene: TRBV12-5
clone size: -
D gene: -

CDR3 DNA: TGTGCCAGCAGCGATCCCGGGACAGGGAATGAAAAACTGTTTTTT
CDR3 protein: CASSDPGTGNEKLFF
CDR3 length: 15
J gene: TRBJ1-4
V gene: TRBV21-1
clone size: once
D gene: -

CDR3 DNA: TGTGCCAGCAGCCCCCGACTAGCGGGAGCCAATGAGCAGTTCTTC
CDR3 protein: CASSPRLAGANEQFF
CDR3 length: 15
J gene: TRBJ2-1
V gene: TRBV13
clone size: once
D gene: TRBD2

CDR3 DNA: TGTGCCAGCAGTAGGGACAGGGCTATCTATGGCTACACCTTC
CDR3 protein: CASSRDRAIYGYTF
CDR3 length: 14
J gene: TRBJ1-2
V gene: TRBV6-5
clone size: -
D gene: TRBD1

CDR3 DNA: TGCGCCAGCAGCTTGGTGCCTAGCGGGACTGGCAATGAGCAGTTCTTC
CDR3 protein: CASSLVPSGTGNEQFF
CDR3 length: 16
J gene: TRBJ2-1
V gene: TRBV5-1
clone size: -
D gene: TRBD2

CDR3 DNA: TGCAGCGCAGGGGCCGGGACACCCTTCAATGAGCAGTTCTTC
CDR3 protein: CSAGAGTPFNEQFF
CDR3 length: 14
J gene: TRBJ2-1
V gene: TRBV29-1
clone size: -
D gene: -

CDR3 DNA: TGTGCCAGCAGTTCACAGGGGGAAGGAAACACCATATATTTT
CDR3 protein: CASSSQGEGNTIYF
CDR3 length: 14
J gene: TRBJ1-3
V gene: TRBV28
clone size: -
D gene: TRBD1

CDR3 DNA: TGTGCCAGCAGTTCCCCGGGACAGGTGTACGAGCAGTACTTC
CDR3 protein: CASSSPGQVYEQYF
CDR3 length: 14
J gene: TRBJ2-7
V gene: TRBV6-6
clone size: -
D gene: TRBD1

CDR3 DNA: TGTGCCAGTAGGAGGGACAGCGTCATGAACACTGAAGCTTTCTTT
CDR3 protein: CASRRDSVMNTEAFF
CDR3 length: 15
J gene: TRBJ1-1
V gene: TRBV19
clone size: -
D gene: TRBD1

CDR3 DNA: TGCGCCAGCAGCTTGACAGGGGGTTTCACAGATACGCAGTATTTT
CDR3 protein: CASSLTGGFTDTQYF
CDR3 length: 15
J gene: TRBJ2-3
V gene: TRBV5-1
clone size: -
D gene: TRBD1

CDR3 DNA: TGTGCCAGCAGCTCGGGACTCGACGGGGGAGAGCAGTTCTTC
CDR3 protein: CASSSGLDGGEQFF
CDR3 length: 14
J gene: TRBJ2-1
V gene: TRBV7-9
clone size: -
D gene: -

CDR3 DNA: TGTGCCAGCAGTTACCTACTAGCGGGGGGTTACAATGAGCAGTTCTTC
CDR3 protein: CASSYLLAGGYNEQFF
CDR3 length: 16
J gene: TRBJ2-1
V gene: TRBV6-6
clone size: -
D gene: TRBD2

CDR3 DNA: TGTGCCAGCAGCTTATTGCGGGGGGGTCATGAGCAGTTCTTC
CDR3 protein: CASSLLRGGHEQFF
CDR3 length: 14
J gene: TRBJ2-1
V gene: TRBV11-2
clone size: -
D gene: TRBD2

CDR3 DNA: TGCGCCAGCAGCCTCCCGGACCGGGGCACTGAAGCTTTCTTT
CDR3 protein: CASSLPDRGTEAFF
CDR3 length: 14
J gene: TRBJ1-1
V gene: TRBV5-1
clone size: -
D gene: -

CDR3 DNA: TGTGCCAGCAGCTTAGATCGGACAGTAAGGGAGAAGTACTTC
CDR3 protein: CASSLDRTVREKYF
CDR3 length: 14
J gene: TRBJ2-7
V gene: TRBV7-9
clone size: few
D gene: -

CDR3 DNA: TGTGCCAGCAGCTTGGTCCCCCCGGATACGCAGTATTTT
CDR3 protein: CASSLVPPDTQYF
CDR3 length: 13
J gene: TRBJ2-3
V gene: TRBV5-4
clone size: -
D gene: -

CDR3 DNA: TGTGCCAGCTCACGGGACAGGGATGAAAAACTGTTTTTT
CDR3 protein: CASSRDRDEKLFF
CDR3 length: 13
J gene: TRBJ1-4
V gene: TRBV18
clone size: -
D gene: TRBD1

CDR3 DNA: TGTGCCAGCAGTTACTCGTCGGGACAGTACTACAATGAGCAGTTCTTC
CDR3 protein: CASSYSSGQYYNEQFF
CDR3 length: 16
J gene: TRBJ2-1
V gene: TRBV6-6
clone size: -
D gene: TRBD1

CDR3 DNA: TGTGCCAGCAGCTTAGCGGCGCAGGGGAACTACGAGCAGTACTTC
CDR3 protein: CASSLAAQGNYEQYF
CDR3 length: 15
J gene: TRBJ2-7
V gene: TRBV11-2
clone size: -
D gene: -

CDR3 DNA: TGTGCCATCAGCGGGACTAGCGGCTACGAGCAGTACTTC
CDR3 protein: CAISGTSGYEQYF
CDR3 length: 13
J gene: TRBJ2-7
V gene: TRBV10-3
clone size: -
D gene: TRBD2

CDR3 DNA: TGTGCCAGCTCACCTAGCGGGGCTACAGATACGCAGTATTTT
CDR3 protein: CASSPSGATDTQYF
CDR3 length: 14
J gene: TRBJ2-3
V gene: TRBV18
clone size: -
D gene: TRBD2

CDR3 DNA: TGTGCCAGCAGTACTAGGTTGGGCACAGATACGCAGTATTTT
CDR3 protein: CASSTRLGTDTQYF
CDR3 length: 14
J gene: TRBJ2-3
V gene: TRBV7-9
clone size: -
D gene: -

CDR3 DNA: TGCGCCAGCAGCCAAATGCCAGGGGAAACTGAAGCTTTCTTT
CDR3 protein: CASSQMPGETEAFF
CDR3 length: 14
J gene: TRBJ1-1
V gene: TRBV4-1
clone size: -
D gene: -

CDR3 DNA: TGTGCCAGCAGCGCACCCGGGACAGGGGGGGGAGGCGTCGCCTACGAGCAGTACTTC
CDR3 protein: CASSAPGTGGGGVAYEQYF
CDR3 length: 19
J gene: TRBJ2-7
V gene: TRBV7-8
clone size: -
D gene: TRBD1

CDR3 DNA: TGTGCCAGCACCGACTGGAGCTCTGGAAACACCATATATTTT
CDR3 protein: CASTDWSSGNTIYF
CDR3 length: 14
J gene: TRBJ1-3
V gene: TRBV28
clone size: -
D gene: -

CDR3 DNA: TGTGCCAGTCCGTCGACAGCTAACTATGGCTACACCTTC
CDR3 protein: CASPSTANYGYTF
CDR3 length: 13
J gene: TRBJ1-2
V gene: TRBV19
clone size: -
D gene: -

CDR3 DNA: TGTGCCAGCAGTGCAGGGTACGGCAATCAGCCCCAGCATTTT
CDR3 protein: CASSAGYGNQPQHF
CDR3 length: 14
J gene: TRBJ1-5
V gene: TRBV6-1
clone size: -
D gene: -

CDR3 DNA: TGTGCCAGCAGCCCGGGAACGGATAATCAGCCCCAGCATTTT
CDR3 protein: CASSPGTDNQPQHF
CDR3 length: 14
J gene: TRBJ1-5
V gene: TRBV4-2
clone size: -
D gene: -

CDR3 DNA: TGCAGCGTTGACGGGACAGCCGAATCTAACTATGGCTACACCTTC
CDR3 protein: CSVDGTAESNYGYTF
CDR3 length: 15
J gene: TRBJ1-2
V gene: TRBV29-1
clone size: -
D gene: TRBD1

CDR3 DNA: TGTGCCAGCAGTTACTTAACAGGGTACGAGCAGTACTTC
CDR3 protein: CASSYLTGYEQYF
CDR3 length: 13
J gene: TRBJ2-7
V gene: TRBV6-5
clone size: -
D gene: -

CDR3 DNA: TGCGCCAGCAGCTGGGGACTCCTTGTAGCTAACTATGGCTACACCTTC
CDR3 protein: CASSWGLLVANYGYTF
CDR3 length: 16
J gene: TRBJ1-2
V gene: TRBV5-1
clone size: -
D gene: -

CDR3 DNA: TGTGCCAGCAGTTATCAGGGGTCCTACGAGCAGTACTTC
CDR3 protein: CASSYQGSYEQYF
CDR3 length: 13
J gene: TRBJ2-7
V gene: TRBV6-5
clone size: -
D gene: -

CDR3 DNA: TGTGCCAGCAGCTCGACGGATCAATCAGGACCCCAGCATTTT
CDR3 protein: CASSSTDQSGPQHF
CDR3 length: 14
J gene: TRBJ1-5
V gene: TRBV7-9
clone size: -
D gene: -

CDR3 DNA: TGTGCCAGCAGGAACCGGGACAGGGGCAATGAGCAGTTCTTC
CDR3 protein: CASRNRDRGNEQFF
CDR3 length: 14
J gene: TRBJ2-1
V gene: TRBV6-1
clone size: -
D gene: TRBD1

CDR3 DNA: TGTGCCAGCAGCCCCCTTTCGGTTTTGAACACCGGGGAGCTGTTTTTT
CDR3 protein: CASSPLSVLNTGELFF
CDR3 length: 16
J gene: TRBJ2-2
V gene: TRBV7-8
clone size: -
D gene: -

CDR3 DNA: TGCGCCAGCAGCCAAATAGACAGGGAATCGCGGTACTTC
CDR3 protein: CASSQIDRESRYF
CDR3 length: 13
J gene: TRBJ2-7
V gene: TRBV4-1
clone size: -
D gene: TRBD1

CDR3 DNA: TGTGCCAGCAGCTTATCAAGGACATTGAACACTGAAGCTTTCTTT
CDR3 protein: CASSLSRTLNTEAFF
CDR3 length: 15
J gene: TRBJ1-1
V gene: TRBV7-8
clone size: -
D gene: -

CDR3 DNA: TGCAGCGTAGAACCGGGACAGGGTTTTTGGGAAGAGACCCAGTACTTC
CDR3 protein: CSVEPGQGFWEETQYF
CDR3 length: 16
J gene: TRBJ2-5
V gene: TRBV29-1
clone size: -
D gene: TRBD1

CDR3 DNA: TGCAGCGTTGAATCAGGCGGAGGGGACGTTCGGTACTTC
CDR3 protein: CSVESGGGDVRYF
CDR3 length: 13
J gene: TRBJ2-7
V gene: TRBV29-1
clone size: -
D gene: -

CDR3 DNA: TGTGCCAGCTCACCCGCTGACAAGGTCGGAAACACCATATATTTT
CDR3 protein: CASSPADKVGNTIYF
CDR3 length: 15
J gene: TRBJ1-3
V gene: TRBV18
clone size: -
D gene: -

CDR3 DNA: TGCGCCAGCAGCTTGTGGACGGAGGGCTCCGGGGAGCTGTTTTTT
CDR3 protein: CASSLWTEGSGELFF
CDR3 length: 15
J gene: TRBJ2-2
V gene: TRBV4-1
clone size: -
D gene: -

CDR3 DNA: TGTGCCAGCAGCGTAGGGACAGGTGGCACATCAGATACGCAGTATTTT
CDR3 protein: CASSVGTGGTSDTQYF
CDR3 length: 16
J gene: TRBJ2-3
V gene: TRBV9
clone size: -
D gene: TRBD1

CDR3 DNA: TGTGCCAGCTACGAGCGGGGGGGACAAGAGACCCAGTACTTC
CDR3 protein: CASYERGGQETQYF
CDR3 length: 14
J gene: TRBJ2-5
V gene: TRBV2
clone size: -
D gene: TRBD2

CDR3 DNA: TGCGCCAGCAGCTCTAGCGGGCGGACGGAGGAGCAGTTCTTC
CDR3 protein: CASSSSGRTEEQFF
CDR3 length: 14
J gene: TRBJ2-1
V gene: TRBV5-1
clone size: once
D gene: TRBD2

CDR3 DNA: TGTGCCAGCAGCTTATTCGATAGCCCTTGGACCCTCCACTTT
CDR3 protein: CASSLFDSPWTLHF
CDR3 length: 14
J gene: TRBJ1-6
V gene: TRBV11-2
clone size: -
D gene: -